These T cell receptor beta chains were read from a single sample in a study of T cell repertoires in cytomegalovirus infection. MiXCR, run by TCRdb on the reads, gives a single entry per CDR3 protein. The sample lists some 270,000 distinct CDR3 sequences, 22% occurring once. These receptors lack a known antigen. This material consisted of cultured PBMCs, taken from culture after CMV antigen stimulation. The source is a human donor in good health (CMV status not recorded). Some clones in this sample may be carry-over from other donors' samples. The CDR3 runs from the conserved cysteine through the conserved F or W. A D gene is named only where the DNA matches it firmly. Some rows mark clone size as missing; the rest say once, few, many or name a class of expanded clone.

clone_size	v_call	j_call	d_call	cdr3_aa	cdr3_nt
-	TRBV6-2/TRBV6-3	TRBJ2-1	TRBD2	CASSVLALSRAFNEQFF	TGTGCCAGCAGCGTACTAGCGCTCAGCCGGGCCTTCAATGAGCAGTTCTTC
-	TRBV2	TRBJ1-2	TRBD1	CASSVLTGEDGYTF	TGTGCCAGCAGTGTACTGACAGGGGAAGATGGCTACACCTTC
many	TRBV11-2	TRBJ2-2	-	CASSRPGGFLGELFF	TGTGCCAGCAGCCGGCCCGGGGGATTCCTCGGGGAGCTGTTTTTT
-	TRBV12-3/TRBV12-4	TRBJ1-1	-	CASSFMQGRTEAFF	TGTGCCAGCAGTTTTATGCAGGGTCGGACTGAAGCTTTCTTT
-	TRBV6-5	TRBJ2-2	-	CASSYRGRQVHTGELFF	TGTGCCAGCAGTTACCGGGGGCGACAGGTGCACACCGGGGAGCTGTTTTTT
many	TRBV12-3/TRBV12-4	TRBJ1-5	TRBD1	CASSFGQGQPQHF	TGTGCCAGCAGTTTTGGACAGGGTCAGCCCCAGCATTTT
-	TRBV5-1	TRBJ2-1	-	CASSFGGDSYNEQFF	TGCGCCAGCAGCTTCGGCGGGGACTCCTACAATGAGCAGTTCTTC
many	TRBV20-1	TRBJ2-5	-	CSALDGGETQYF	TGCAGTGCTTTGGACGGGGGAGAGACCCAGTACTTC
-	TRBV7-6	TRBJ2-1	-	CASSLVPSGEQFF	TGTGCCAGCAGCTTGGTTCCTTCGGGTGAGCAGTTCTTC
-	TRBV24-1	TRBJ2-1	TRBD2	CATSDSLGLAYNEQFF	TGTGCCACCAGTGATTCCCTTGGACTAGCCTACAATGAGCAGTTCTTC
few	TRBV2	TRBJ1-2	-	CASSVHIKGINYGYTF	TGTGCCAGCAGTGTTCATATAAAGGGGATTAACTATGGCTACACCTTC
few	TRBV19	TRBJ2-7	-	CASSTGGLGEQYF	TGTGCCAGTAGTACCGGTGGGTTGGGGGAGCAGTACTTC
many	TRBV7-2	TRBJ2-5	-	CASRQGGAEETQYF	TGTGCCAGCAGACAAGGGGGGGCTGAGGAGACCCAGTACTTC
-	TRBV11-2	TRBJ2-2	-	CASSLGGATSLGTGELFF	TGTGCCAGCAGCCTCGGCGGGGCTACCTCCCTTGGCACCGGGGAGCTGTTTTTT
few	TRBV4-1	TRBJ2-3	TRBD2	CASSKAVASGTTDTQYF	TGCGCCAGCAGCAAAGCCGTGGCTAGCGGGACCACAGATACGCAGTATTTT
-	TRBV15	TRBJ1-4	-	CATSGRGAVNEKLFF	TGTGCCACCAGCGGTCGAGGGGCTGTCAATGAAAAACTGTTTTTT
-	TRBV19	TRBJ2-4	TRBD2	CASTPGLAFGKNIQYF	TGTGCCAGTACCCCGGGACTAGCGTTCGGCAAAAACATTCAGTACTTC
-	TRBV12-3/TRBV12-4	TRBJ1-5	-	CASSLGGKSQPQHF	TGTGCCAGCAGTTTAGGTGGCAAATCCCAGCCCCAGCATTTT
-	TRBV20-1	TRBJ2-2	-	CSARAVPGELFF	TGCAGTGCTAGGGCGGTCCCTGGGGAGCTGTTTTTT
few	TRBV12-3/TRBV12-4	TRBJ2-2	TRBD1	CASSAGTVTGELFF	TGTGCCAGCAGTGCCGGGACAGTGACCGGGGAGCTGTTTTTT
once	TRBV29-1	TRBJ1-5	TRBD1	CSVVLRGRGQPQHF	TGCAGCGTTGTGTTGAGGGGGCGCGGTCAGCCCCAGCATTTT
-	TRBV5-1	TRBJ1-2	-	CASSLDMSYGYTF	TGCGCCAGCAGCTTGGACATGAGCTATGGCTACACCTTC
many	TRBV2	TRBJ2-5	-	CASRGGSTYQETQYF	TGTGCCAGCAGGGGGGGTAGCACCTACCAAGAGACCCAGTACTTC
few	TRBV19	TRBJ2-3	TRBD2	CASSIISGGRDTQYF	TGTGCCAGTAGTATCATTTCTGGCGGGAGAGATACGCAGTATTTT
many	TRBV6-5	TRBJ1-2	TRBD1	CASRRDSNYGYTF	TGTGCCAGCAGACGGGACAGTAACTATGGCTACACCTTC
-	TRBV7-9	TRBJ2-1	TRBD2	CASSYGLAGLKVF	TGTGCCAGCAGCTACGGACTAGCGGGCCTCAAGGTCTTC
few	TRBV6-5	TRBJ2-3	-	CASSTGTRLDTQYF	TGTGCCAGCAGTACTGGGACCAGGCTAGATACGCAGTATTTT
few	TRBV7-9	TRBJ1-4	-	CASSYSGSGGEKLFF	TGTGCCAGCAGCTACTCCGGGTCCGGGGGAGAAAAACTGTTTTTT
few	TRBV11-2	TRBJ2-1	TRBD2	CASSWTSGRRYNEQFF	TGTGCCAGCAGCTGGACTAGCGGGAGGCGGTACAATGAGCAGTTCTTC
-	TRBV12-3/TRBV12-4	TRBJ2-2	TRBD2	CASKGLAGVPGELFF	TGTGCCAGCAAAGGACTAGCGGGAGTTCCCGGGGAGCTGTTTTTT
few	TRBV9	TRBJ1-1	-	CASSVAALLDTEAFF	TGTGCCAGCAGCGTAGCGGCCCTACTCGACACTGAAGCTTTCTTT
many	TRBV7-2	TRBJ2-3	TRBD2	CASSFRPGGTDTQYF	TGTGCCAGCAGCTTTCGCCCGGGGGGAACAGATACGCAGTATTTT
many	TRBV7-2	TRBJ2-1	-	CASSSPGLEQFF	TGTGCCAGCAGCTCCCCGGGACTTGAGCAGTTCTTC
many	TRBV6-1	TRBJ2-4	-	CASKSTSGGKNIQYF	TGTGCCAGCAAATCGACGAGCGGTGGCAAAAACATTCAGTACTTC
-	TRBV7-4	TRBJ2-2	TRBD1	CASSFGTGRPGELFF	TGTGCCAGCAGCTTCGGGACAGGAAGGCCCGGGGAGCTGTTTTTT
-	TRBV19	TRBJ1-5	TRBD1	CASNIGTVVSNQPQHF	TGTGCCAGTAACATTGGGACAGTAGTTAGCAATCAGCCCCAGCATTTT
many	TRBV11-3	TRBJ1-2	TRBD1	CASSTRQGGYTF	TGTGCCAGCAGCACCCGACAGGGTGGCTACACCTTC
-	TRBV12-3/TRBV12-4	TRBJ1-1	-	CASSLAGLVNTEAFF	TGTGCCAGCAGTTTAGCCGGGTTGGTGAACACTGAAGCTTTCTTT
many	TRBV7-2	TRBJ2-3	TRBD2	CASSFPGLAATDTQYF	TGTGCCAGCAGCTTTCCGGGACTAGCGGCCACAGATACGCAGTATTTT
-	TRBV27	TRBJ1-1	-	CASSSGRYGYTEAFF	TGTGCCAGCAGTTCGGGACGATACGGGTACACTGAAGCTTTCTTT
-	TRBV9	TRBJ1-5	-	CASSVGWGNQPQHF	TGTGCCAGCAGCGTAGGGTGGGGGAATCAGCCCCAGCATTTT
few	TRBV5-6	TRBJ2-3	-	CASSPTDSTDTQYF	TGTGCCAGCAGCCCGACCGACAGCACAGATACGCAGTATTTT
-	TRBV27	TRBJ2-3	-	CASSWGDTDTQYF	TGTGCCAGCTCCTGGGGGGACACAGATACGCAGTATTTT
few	TRBV7-6	TRBJ2-3	TRBD2	CASSQRTSVTTDTQYF	TGTGCCAGCAGCCAGAGGACTAGCGTTACGACAGATACGCAGTATTTT
-	TRBV28	TRBJ1-1	-	CASSPNILNTEAFF	TGTGCCAGCAGTCCAAATATCCTGAACACTGAAGCTTTCTTT
many	TRBV10-3	TRBJ2-7	-	CAISESTGSYEQYF	TGTGCCATCAGTGAGTCCACAGGCTCCTACGAGCAGTACTTC
many	TRBV19	TRBJ2-1	TRBD1	CASTPGAATGGNEQFF	TGTGCCAGTACGCCCGGCGCTGCCACAGGGGGCAATGAGCAGTTCTTC
-	TRBV28	TRBJ2-1	-	CASSRSTGVLNRVNEQFF	TGTGCCAGCAGCCGGAGCACGGGTGTGTTAAATAGGGTCAATGAGCAGTTCTTC
-	TRBV9	TRBJ2-5	-	CASTAWGQWGETQYF	TGTGCCAGCACCGCCTGGGGACAATGGGGGGAGACCCAGTACTTC
few	TRBV30	TRBJ2-3	-	CAWSRRRGDTQYF	TGTGCCTGGAGTAGGCGTAGGGGAGATACGCAGTATTTT
many	TRBV7-9	TRBJ1-1	-	CASSPKDLGPEAFF	TGTGCCAGCAGCCCAAAGGATCTGGGACCTGAAGCTTTCTTT
many	TRBV7-6	TRBJ2-1	TRBD2	CASSLAPGLAGGFDEQFF	TGTGCCAGCAGCTTAGCGCCCGGACTAGCGGGAGGTTTTGATGAGCAGTTCTTC
-	TRBV28	TRBJ2-7	-	CASGGYEQYF	TGTGCCAGCGGCGGCTACGAGCAGTACTTC